These T cell receptor beta chains were read from a single sample in a study of shared clonotypes between healthy human individuals. Using immunoSEQ multiplex PCR, the repertoire was profiled, and TCRdb retains in-frame clones only, with some absent. The sample lists approximately 740,000 clones; 80% to 95% were seen once. Specimen: naive CD8+ T cells sorted from blood. The receptor source for this set is a man aged 25-45 years in good health. Each CDR3 is given with its conserved first and last residue. Each record gives: D gene, J gene, V gene, clone size, CDR3 DNA, CDR3 protein. The D gene is left open where the match is weak. Clone sizes are given selectively: once, few, many, or a class where the clone is expanded.

-	TRBJ2-1	TRBV7-9	-	TGTGCCAGCACCCTGGACAGGACTAGAACCAATGAGCAGTTCTTC	CASTLDRTRTNEQFF
TRBD2	TRBJ2-5	TRBV27	-	TGTGCCAGCAGTTGGCTAGCGGAGTACCAAGAGACCCAGTACTTC	CASSWLAEYQETQYF
-	TRBJ2-2	TRBV27	-	TGTGCCAGCAGTCTCCGGGAGACATTCACCGGGGAGCTGTTTTTT	CASSLRETFTGELFF
-	TRBJ1-5	TRBV10-3	-	TGTGCCATCAGCTTTGGGGGCGGCAATCAGCCCCAGCATTTT	CAISFGGGNQPQHF
TRBD2	TRBJ2-1	TRBV27	-	TGTGCCAGCGCGGGAGAGGGGAATGAGCAGTTCTTC	CASAGEGNEQFF
TRBD2	TRBJ2-7	TRBV9	-	TGTGCCAGCAGCGCCACTAGCGGCTCCTACGAGCAGTACTTC	CASSATSGSYEQYF
-	TRBJ2-7	TRBV9	once	TGTGCCAGCAGCCCGAGTGGGGGGCTATTATACGAGCAGTACTTC	CASSPSGGLLYEQYF
TRBD1	TRBJ1-1	TRBV6-5	-	TGTGCCAGCAGTTACTCGACAGGGGATACTGAAGCTTTCTTT	CASSYSTGDTEAFF
TRBD2	TRBJ2-1	TRBV18	-	TGTGCCAGCTCACTTTCCACAGGAGCGGGACTAGCGGGAACATCCTACAATGAGCAGTTCTTC	CASSLSTGAGLAGTSYNEQFF
-	TRBJ2-3	TRBV7-2	-	TGTGCCAGCAGCTCGACAGTTACTAGCACAGATACGCAGTATTTT	CASSSTVTSTDTQYF
TRBD1	TRBJ1-1	TRBV10-3	-	TGTGCCATCAGCACATCCGGGACAGGCAGTTTCATGAACACTGAAGCTTTCTTT	CAISTSGTGSFMNTEAFF
-	TRBJ2-5	TRBV7-9	-	TGTGCCAGCAGCCCCGGACCGAACCAAGAGACCCAGTACTTC	CASSPGPNQETQYF
TRBD2	TRBJ2-1	TRBV19	-	TGTGCCAGTAGTATGACTAGCGGGCCGGACTCCTACAATGAGCAGTTCTTC	CASSMTSGPDSYNEQFF
TRBD1	TRBJ1-1	TRBV5-6	-	TGTGCCAGCAGCTTGGCACAGGGGATGAACACTGAAGCTTTCTTT	CASSLAQGMNTEAFF
-	TRBJ2-1	TRBV6-6	-	TGTGCCAGCAGTTTTGGATATGAGCAGTTCTTC	CASSFGYEQFF
-	TRBJ2-1	TRBV7-9	-	TGTGCCAGCAGCTTAGGGCTCGGGGGCAATGAGCAGTTCTTC	CASSLGLGGNEQFF
-	TRBJ2-4	TRBV15	once	TGTGCCACCAGCAGTGACCTTATCATAGCCAAAAACATTCAGTACTTC	CATSSDLIIAKNIQYF
-	TRBJ2-1	TRBV27	-	TGTGCCAGCAGTCCCCGGGACCACTCCTACAATGAGCAGTTCTTC	CASSPRDHSYNEQFF
-	TRBJ2-7	TRBV20-1	many	TGCAGTGCTAGAGATGGCTACGAGCAGTACTTC	CSARDGYEQYF
TRBD2	TRBJ2-1	TRBV28	-	TGTGCCAGCAGGGATCGCGGGAGGATGAACAATGAGCAGTTCTTC	CASRDRGRMNNEQFF
-	TRBJ1-1	TRBV6-1	-	TGTGCCAGCAGGGAACTGCAGGTCGAAGCTTTCTTT	CASRELQVEAFF
TRBD2	TRBJ2-7	TRBV7-9	once	TGTGCCAGCACGTCTAGCGGTACCTACGAGCAGTACTTC	CASTSSGTYEQYF
TRBD2	TRBJ2-1	TRBV7-9	-	TGTGCCAGCAGCCCCGGACTAGACAATGAGCAGTTCTTC	CASSPGLDNEQFF
-	TRBJ2-1	TRBV9	-	TGTGCCAGCAGCGTCCGACTAGATAATGAGCAGTTCTTC	CASSVRLDNEQFF
-	TRBJ2-7	TRBV11-2	-	TGTGCCAGCAGCTTAGAGGATTACGAGCAGTACTTC	CASSLEDYEQYF
-	TRBJ1-4	TRBV6-1	-	TGTGCCACTCAGAGATTGGCTAATGAAAAACTGTTTTTT	CATQRLANEKLFF